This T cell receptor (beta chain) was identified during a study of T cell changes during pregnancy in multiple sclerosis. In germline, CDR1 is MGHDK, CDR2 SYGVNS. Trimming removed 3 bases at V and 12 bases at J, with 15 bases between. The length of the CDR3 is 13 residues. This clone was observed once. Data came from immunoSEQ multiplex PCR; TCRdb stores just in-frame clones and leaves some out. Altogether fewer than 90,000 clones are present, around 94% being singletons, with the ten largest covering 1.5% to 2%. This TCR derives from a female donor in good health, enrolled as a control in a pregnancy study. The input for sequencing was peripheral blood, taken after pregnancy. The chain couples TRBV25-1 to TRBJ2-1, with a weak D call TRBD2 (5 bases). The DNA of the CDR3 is TGTGCCAGCAGTGAGGCGGGCCTGGCCGTGCAGTTCTTC. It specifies CASSEAGLAVQFF.